These T cell receptor beta chains were read from a single sample in a study of blood T cell repertoires in COVID-19. Clones were read by immunoSEQ multiplex PCR, and TCRdb kept only the in-frame ones, dropping some. The profile shows more than 100,000 clones, 55% to 75% of them singletons. The sequencing input was peripheral blood. The receptors here all came from a human donor with acute or convalescent COVID-19. The donor label of this sample is uncertain. Each CDR3 is given with its conserved first and last residue. The D gene is left open where the match is weak. Size values are once, few and many counts, or a class for expanded clones, and some rows have none.

len: 14; d_gene: TRBD1; j_gene: TRBJ2-5; v_gene: TRBV3-1/TRBV3-2; abundance: once; CDR3nt: TGTGCCAGCAGCCTCCGAACAGGGGGGGAGACCCAGTACTTC; CDR3aa: CASSLRTGGETQYF
len: 13; d_gene: TRBD1; j_gene: TRBJ1-1; v_gene: TRBV28; abundance: few; CDR3nt: TGTGCCAGCAGTTTTGGACAGGGGGCGGTAGCTTTCTTT; CDR3aa: CASSFGQGAVAFF
len: 15; d_gene: NA; j_gene: TRBJ2-1; v_gene: TRBV9; abundance: NA; CDR3nt: TGTGCCAGCACCCTCGGGGCGGGGGCCCCCAATGAGCAGTTCTTC; CDR3aa: CASTLGAGAPNEQFF
len: 15; d_gene: NA; j_gene: TRBJ1-5; v_gene: TRBV28; abundance: NA; CDR3nt: TGTGCCAGCAGCTCTAGGAGGGAAGGCAATCAGCCCCAGCATTTT; CDR3aa: CASSSRREGNQPQHF
len: 12; d_gene: NA; j_gene: TRBJ2-3; v_gene: TRBV12-3/TRBV12-4; abundance: few; CDR3nt: TGTGCCAGCAGGGACAACACAGATACGCAGTATTTT; CDR3aa: CASRDNTDTQYF
len: 14; d_gene: NA; j_gene: TRBJ1-5; v_gene: TRBV19; abundance: once; CDR3nt: TGTGCCAGTAGCTCGGGAGCCCCCAATCAGCCCCAGCATTTT; CDR3aa: CASSSGAPNQPQHF
len: 15; d_gene: NA; j_gene: TRBJ1-5; v_gene: TRBV3-1/TRBV3-2; abundance: once; CDR3nt: TGTGCCAGCAGCGACAGCGCCTATAACAATCAGCCCCAGCATTTT; CDR3aa: CASSDSAYNNQPQHF
len: 14; d_gene: TRBD1; j_gene: TRBJ2-2; v_gene: TRBV6-5; abundance: NA; CDR3nt: TGTGCCAGCAGCAAACTACAGGGGACCGGGGAGCTGTTTTTT; CDR3aa: CASSKLQGTGELFF
len: 13; d_gene: NA; j_gene: TRBJ2-5; v_gene: TRBV10-1; abundance: NA; CDR3nt: TGCGCCAGCAGTGAAGAGTACCAAGAGACCCAGTACTTC; CDR3aa: CASSEEYQETQYF
len: 13; d_gene: NA; j_gene: TRBJ1-2; v_gene: TRBV25-1; abundance: NA; CDR3nt: TGTGCCAGCAGTGCCTGGACACAAGAGGGCTACACCTTC; CDR3aa: CASSAWTQEGYTF
len: 14; d_gene: NA; j_gene: TRBJ2-7; v_gene: TRBV5-6; abundance: NA; CDR3nt: TGTGCCAGCAGCTTGGGACAGCCCTCCTACGAGCAGTACTTC; CDR3aa: CASSLGQPSYEQYF
len: 13; d_gene: NA; j_gene: TRBJ1-5; v_gene: TRBV5-6; abundance: NA; CDR3nt: TGTGCCAGCAGCTTCCAGGGTAGGCAGCCCCAGCATTTT; CDR3aa: CASSFQGRQPQHF
len: 15; d_gene: TRBD2; j_gene: TRBJ2-5; v_gene: TRBV11-2; abundance: NA; CDR3nt: TGTGCCAGCAGCCCGGGACTAGCGGGGCTGGAGACCCAGTACTTC; CDR3aa: CASSPGLAGLETQYF
len: 15; d_gene: TRBD1; j_gene: TRBJ1-6; v_gene: TRBV11-2; abundance: NA; CDR3nt: TGTGCCAGCAGCCGACCGGGACAGCCTAATTCACCCCTCCACTTT; CDR3aa: CASSRPGQPNSPLHF
len: 18; d_gene: TRBD2; j_gene: TRBJ2-2; v_gene: TRBV18; abundance: NA; CDR3nt: TGTGCCAGCTCAACCCGGACTAGCGGGGTCTCTAACACCGGGGAGCTGTTTTTT; CDR3aa: CASSTRTSGVSNTGELFF
len: 12; d_gene: TRBD1; j_gene: TRBJ1-2; v_gene: TRBV2; abundance: NA; CDR3nt: TGTGCCAGCACGGGGACAGACTATGGCTACACCTTC; CDR3aa: CASTGTDYGYTF
len: 16; d_gene: TRBD1; j_gene: TRBJ1-4; v_gene: TRBV4-1; abundance: NA; CDR3nt: TGCGCCAGCAGCCAAGATCTGACAGGGGAAAATGAAAAACTGTTTTTT; CDR3aa: CASSQDLTGENEKLFF
len: 12; d_gene: NA; j_gene: TRBJ1-2; v_gene: TRBV3-1/TRBV3-2; abundance: few; CDR3nt: TGTGCCAGCATCGATTCTACCTATGGCTACACCTTC; CDR3aa: CASIDSTYGYTF
len: 18; d_gene: NA; j_gene: TRBJ2-1; v_gene: TRBV10-1; abundance: NA; CDR3nt: TGCGCCAGCAGTGCGACGACACAAAACAGGTTAGGGTGTTATGAGCAGTTCTTC; CDR3aa: CASSATTQNRLGCYEQFF
len: 17; d_gene: NA; j_gene: TRBJ2-7; v_gene: TRBV3-1/TRBV3-2; abundance: NA; CDR3nt: TGTGCCAGCAGCCAAGTTTTTGGGGGGGCCGGCTCCTACGAGCAGTACTTC; CDR3aa: CASSQVFGGAGSYEQYF
len: 15; d_gene: NA; j_gene: TRBJ2-1; v_gene: TRBV7-2; abundance: NA; CDR3nt: TGTGCCAGCAGCCGCGGTGATGGCTCCTACAATGAGCAGTTCTTC; CDR3aa: CASSRGDGSYNEQFF
len: 14; d_gene: NA; j_gene: TRBJ2-5; v_gene: TRBV6-5; abundance: NA; CDR3nt: TGTGCCAGCAGCCAGGTTTGGACAGCCGTGACCCAGTACTTC; CDR3aa: CASSQVWTAVTQYF
len: 15; d_gene: TRBD2; j_gene: TRBJ2-1; v_gene: TRBV2; abundance: NA; CDR3nt: TGTGCCAGCAGCGACCCTAGCGGGGGGGTGTTTGAGCAGTTCTTC; CDR3aa: CASSDPSGGVFEQFF
len: 13; d_gene: NA; j_gene: TRBJ2-3; v_gene: TRBV7-9; abundance: NA; CDR3nt: TGTGCCAGCGCAGGTTCGGGCACAGATACGCAGTATTTT; CDR3aa: CASAGSGTDTQYF
len: 15; d_gene: NA; j_gene: TRBJ2-3; v_gene: TRBV9; abundance: NA; CDR3nt: TGTGCCAGCAGCGTAGCTAACGGGGTTACAGATACGCAGTATTTT; CDR3aa: CASSVANGVTDTQYF
len: 13; d_gene: NA; j_gene: TRBJ2-5; v_gene: TRBV28; abundance: NA; CDR3nt: TGTGCCAGCGAAACAGCAGGGTGGGAGACCCAGTACTTC; CDR3aa: CASETAGWETQYF
len: 13; d_gene: NA; j_gene: TRBJ1-1; v_gene: TRBV18; abundance: NA; CDR3nt: TGTGCCAGCTCAATACGGTCCAACACTGAAGCTTTCTTT; CDR3aa: CASSIRSNTEAFF
len: 14; d_gene: NA; j_gene: TRBJ1-2; v_gene: TRBV11-2; abundance: once; CDR3nt: TGTGCCAGCAGCCGCCCCAGGGTCTACTATGGCTACACCTTC; CDR3aa: CASSRPRVYYGYTF
len: 14; d_gene: NA; j_gene: TRBJ1-1; v_gene: TRBV6-5; abundance: many; CDR3nt: TGTGCCAGCAGTAAACAGGTCATGAACACTGAAGCTTTCTTT; CDR3aa: CASSKQVMNTEAFF
len: 14; d_gene: TRBD1; j_gene: TRBJ1-3; v_gene: TRBV19; abundance: NA; CDR3nt: TGTGCCAGTACTCAGGGGGTTTACGGAAACACCATATATTTT; CDR3aa: CASTQGVYGNTIYF
len: 15; d_gene: TRBD1; j_gene: TRBJ1-1; v_gene: TRBV6-1; abundance: NA; CDR3nt: TGTGCCAGCAGTGAAGCGACGTCCAGGGGGCGGGAGGCTTTCTTT; CDR3aa: CASSEATSRGREAFF
len: 22; d_gene: TRBD1; j_gene: TRBJ1-5; v_gene: TRBV10-1; abundance: NA; CDR3nt: TGCGCCAGCAGTGACGACTCCGGAAGATCCGGGACAGGAATTTATTGCAATCAGCCCCAGCATTTT; CDR3aa: CASSDDSGRSGTGIYCNQPQHF
len: 14; d_gene: NA; j_gene: TRBJ2-4; v_gene: TRBV10-3; abundance: NA; CDR3nt: TGTGCCATCAGTGACCCCCCGAACGGAAACATTCAGTACTTC; CDR3aa: CAISDPPNGNIQYF
len: 16; d_gene: TRBD1; j_gene: TRBJ1-5; v_gene: TRBV27; abundance: NA; CDR3nt: TGTGCCAGCAGTCCCGGGACAGAACTTAGCAATCAGCCCCAGCATTTT; CDR3aa: CASSPGTELSNQPQHF
len: 13; d_gene: TRBD1; j_gene: TRBJ2-3; v_gene: TRBV19; abundance: NA; CDR3nt: TGTGCCAGTAGGCAGGGGGCGCAAGATACGCAGTATTTT; CDR3aa: CASRQGAQDTQYF
len: 19; d_gene: TRBD2; j_gene: TRBJ2-5; v_gene: TRBV9; abundance: few; CDR3nt: TGTGCCAGCAGCGTAGCTCGGCAGGGTACTTCGGGACTAGCGGGGGCATTGAACTTC; CDR3aa: CASSVARQGTSGLAGALNF
len: 15; d_gene: TRBD1; j_gene: TRBJ1-6; v_gene: TRBV4-1; abundance: NA; CDR3nt: TGCGCCAGCAGCCAGAGGGGGACAGGGCCTTCACCCCTCCACTTT; CDR3aa: CASSQRGTGPSPLHF
len: 13; d_gene: NA; j_gene: TRBJ1-1; v_gene: TRBV10-1; abundance: NA; CDR3nt: TGCGCCAGCAGTGAGTATCCGGGGACTGAAGCTTTCTTT; CDR3aa: CASSEYPGTEAFF
len: 17; d_gene: TRBD2; j_gene: TRBJ2-1; v_gene: TRBV12-5; abundance: NA; CDR3nt: TGTGCTAGTGGCATCTGGACTAGCGGCGCCCCTACAAGTGAGCAGTTCTTC; CDR3aa: CASGIWTSGAPTSEQFF
len: 15; d_gene: NA; j_gene: TRBJ2-5; v_gene: TRBV6-1; abundance: NA; CDR3nt: TGTGCCAGCAGTGAACTCGGTCGGGTTCGGGAGACCCAGTACTTC; CDR3aa: CASSELGRVRETQYF
len: 13; d_gene: NA; j_gene: TRBJ1-1; v_gene: TRBV3-1/TRBV3-2; abundance: few; CDR3nt: TGTGCCAGCAGCCCGACCCCGAGCGCTGAAGCTTTCTTT; CDR3aa: CASSPTPSAEAFF
len: 16; d_gene: TRBD1; j_gene: TRBJ2-2; v_gene: TRBV6-2/TRBV6-3; abundance: NA; CDR3nt: TGTGCCAGCAGTATGAACAGGGGTGGAGGTGCCGGGGAGCTGTTTTTT; CDR3aa: CASSMNRGGGAGELFF
len: 16; d_gene: TRBD2; j_gene: TRBJ2-2; v_gene: TRBV28; abundance: NA; CDR3nt: TGTGCCAGCAGTTTTCGGGGGAGGGGAAACACCGGGGAGCTGTTTTTT; CDR3aa: CASSFRGRGNTGELFF
len: 15; d_gene: NA; j_gene: TRBJ1-2; v_gene: TRBV5-6; abundance: NA; CDR3nt: TGTGCCAGCAGCCCGCGGGGGGGGCGGGGCTATGGCTACACCTTC; CDR3aa: CASSPRGGRGYGYTF
len: 13; d_gene: NA; j_gene: TRBJ1-4; v_gene: TRBV2; abundance: few; CDR3nt: TGTGCCAGCCTATGGGGGGTTGGGGAAAAACTGTTTTTT; CDR3aa: CASLWGVGEKLFF